This TCR beta chain originates from a study of T cells in Graves' hyperthyroidism and ophthalmopathy. Study-level results: Peripheral blood also featured most of the thyroid clonotypes expanded above 0.001.

TCR beta CDR3 regions were amplified from RNA transcripts. First-round RT-PCR with HTBI primers amplified the TCR CDR3 region. TCRdb reanalysed the multiplex PCR reads using MiXCR and keeps one entry per CDR3 protein. The repertoire consists of some 650,000 distinct CDR3 sequences, with more than 15% occurring once and the leading ten covering roughly 3.3%. Ophthalmopathy patients had Clinical Activity Score at least 3, NOSPECS grade at least 4, duration under 3 months. Using less than 12 ml of fresh peripheral blood, PBMCs were prepared. This clonotype has only a few counts. The antigen is not known. V lost 6 bases and J 4 bases, leaving 13 bases between the germline ends. The CDR3 has 14 amino acids. Germline V CDR1 and CDR2: MNHEY, SMNVEV (reference sequence).

The chain joins TRBV27 to TRBJ2-1; D perhaps matches TRBD2 (6 bases). The TCR sequence derives from a woman aged 40-49 years with Graves' ophthalmopathy. The sample consisted of blood. This CDR3 is CASRKVGGYNEQFF. The DNA of the CDR3 is TGTGCCAGCAGAAAAGTGGGAGGATACAATGAGCAGTTCTTC.